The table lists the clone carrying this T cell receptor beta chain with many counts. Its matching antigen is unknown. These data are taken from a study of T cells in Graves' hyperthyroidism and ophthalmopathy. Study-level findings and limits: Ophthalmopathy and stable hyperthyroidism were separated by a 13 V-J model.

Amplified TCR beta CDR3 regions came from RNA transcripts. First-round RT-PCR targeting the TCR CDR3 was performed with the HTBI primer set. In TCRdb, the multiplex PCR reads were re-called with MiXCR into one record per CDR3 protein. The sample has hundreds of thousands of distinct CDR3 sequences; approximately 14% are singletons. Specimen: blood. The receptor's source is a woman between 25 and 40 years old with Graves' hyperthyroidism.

Written as DNA, the CDR3 is TGTGCCAGCGGAATAGACAGGGGCTGGGACACCATATATTTT. Protein product: CASGIDRGWDTIYF. The rearrangement links TRBV28 to TRBJ1-3; 8 bases are shared with TRBD1. The ends lost 8 bases at V and 8 bases at J; junction bases unmatched: 11. This CDR3 contains 14 residues. From germline, CDR1 is MDHEN and CDR2 SYDVKM.